These 32 T cell receptor beta chains came from one sample sequenced in a study of cytomegalovirus exposure and HLA in healthy donors. PCR primers comprised 60 Vbeta and 13 Jbeta primers. The table came from immunoSEQ multiplex PCR; TCRdb's copy has only in-frame clones and leaves some out. The top ten hold around 2.6% of the sample, which has around 130,000 clones, about three quarters seen once. The sequenced sample was PBMCs. All receptors derive from a human donor in good health.

J is TRBJ2-5 and V is TRBV27; D remains unclear. CDR3 length: 13 residues. V was clipped by 4 bases and J by 1 base, with 7 bases between them. Germline CDR1 is MNHEY and CDR2 is SMNVEV (reference sequence). The chain's CDR3 is CASSSLGQETQYF. Written as DNA, the CDR3 is TGTGCCAGCAGTTCCCTCGGCCAAGAGACCCAGTACTTC.

This chain uses TRBV4-1 with TRBJ2-7, with D perhaps matching TRBD1 (6 bases). V lost 4 bases and J 0 bases, leaving 7 bases between the germline ends. Germline-derived CDR1 and CDR2 are MGHRA and YSYEKL. The CDR3 spans 13 residues. This CDR3 reads CASSRDTSYEQYF. CDR3 DNA sequence: TGCGCCAGCAGCCGGGACACCTCCTACGAGCAGTACTTC.

The V gene is TRBV19, the J gene TRBJ2-3; TRBD2 matches at 7 bases. CDR1 and CDR2 from the germline V gene are LNHDA and SQIVND (reference sequence). The CDR3 has 14 residues. V shed 5 bases and J 3 bases; nucleotides not matched to a gene: 5. CDR3 DNA sequence: TGTGCCAGTAGTTTGAAAGCGGGGACAGATACGCAGTATTTT. It yields the protein CASSLKAGTDTQYF.

This clone showed up just a few times. The V and J genes are TRBV5-1 and TRBJ2-1, with TRBD2 matching 7 bases. The CDR3 sequence is 15 residues long. Germline-derived CDR1 and CDR2 are SGHRS and YFSETQ. With V trimmed by 3 bases and J by 5 bases, 8 bases remained unmatched. The CDR3: CASSSLGLPNNEQFF. The CDR3 DNA reads as TGCGCCAGCAGCTCACTGGGACTACCTAACAATGAGCAGTTCTTC.

The rearrangement joins TRBV7-9 to TRBJ2-7, with D possibly being TRBD1 (5 bases). V lost 4 bases, J lost 2 bases, and 15 bases lay in between. The germline gives CDR1 SEHNR, CDR2 FQNEAQ (reference sequence). The CDR3 is made up of 15 amino acids. CDR3 in amino acids: CASSYGPQTAYEQYF. Written as DNA, the CDR3 is TGTGCCAGCAGCTATGGCCCGCAGACAGCCTACGAGCAGTACTTC.

This chain uses TRBV19 with TRBJ1-4; the D gene is possibly TRBD1 (5 bases). The CDR3 contains 15 residues. V lost 5 bases to trimming and J lost 4 bases, with 14 bases between them. Germline CDR1 is LNHDA and CDR2 is SQIVND (reference sequence). The CDR3 sequence is CASSDSTAGNEKLFF. CDR3 DNA sequence: TGTGCCAGTAGTGATTCGACAGCGGGTAATGAAAAACTGTTTTTT.

The CDR3 loop reads CASSYSGSGGEQFF. CDR3 bases: TGCGCCAGCAGCTATAGCGGGAGTGGAGGTGAGCAGTTCTTC. The chain joins TRBV5-1 to TRBJ2-1, with 9 nucleotides matching TRBD2. J lost 9 bases, V lost 3 bases, and 7 bases had no gene match. The CDR3 spans 14 residues. Germline values: CDR1 SGHRS, CDR2 YFSETQ.

The chain couples TRBV4-1 to TRBJ2-7; 9 bases fit TRBD2. Germline CDR1 is MGHRA and CDR2 is YSYEKL. The CDR3 spans 15 residues. The J segment lost 2 bases and the V segment lost 4 bases, leaving 6 bases of the junction unmatched. CDR3 amino acids: CASSLLPSGTYEQYF. Written as DNA, the CDR3 is TGCGCCAGCAGCCTTCTACCTAGCGGGACCTACGAGCAGTACTTC.

The rearrangement links TRBV6-5 to TRBJ2-1, with 8 bases fitting TRBD2. CDR3 size: 12 residues. After removal of 6 bases from V and 6 bases from J, the junction contained 1 base not matched to a gene. The germline gives CDR1 MNHEY, CDR2 SVGAGI. The CDR3: CASSGLANEQFF. Written as DNA, the CDR3 is TGTGCCAGCAGCGGACTAGCCAATGAGCAGTTCTTC.

This clone occurred a few times. This rearrangement joins TRBV10-3 to TRBJ1-3; D gene ambiguous. This CDR3 spans 12 amino acids. Between the trimmed V and J ends, which lost 11 bases and 4 bases, there was a span of 12 bases. Looked up from germline, CDR1 is ENHRY and CDR2 is SYGVKD. The CDR3 DNA reads TGTGCCGGCGGAGGCGGGGGAAACACCATATATTTT. Protein: CAGGGGGNTIYF.

The chain recombines TRBV6-1 with TRBJ1-3; D remains unclear. Germline-derived CDR1 and CDR2 are MNHNS and SASEGT. This CDR3 comprises 14 residues. With 10 bases removed from V and 0 bases from J, the gap between germline ends came to 13 bases. The chain's CDR3 is CATRVPLSGNTIYF. CDR3 sequence (DNA): TGTGCCACCCGAGTGCCCCTCTCTGGAAACACCATATATTTT.

Only one count was recorded for this clone. The chain combines TRBV11-2 with TRBJ2-7, with D perhaps TRBD2 (6 bases). The CDR3 has 14 amino acids. V lost 5 bases, J lost 3 bases, and 14 bases lay in between. Germline CDR1 is SGHAT and CDR2 is FQNNGV. The CDR3 bases are TGTGCCAGCAGCCTGGGACTTTCTGTCTACGAGCAGTACTTC. This gives the protein CASSLGLSVYEQYF.

The chain links TRBV6-5 to TRBJ1-1, with TRBD1 matching 7 bases. V lost 5 bases to trimming and J lost 2 bases; unmatched junction nucleotides: 8. Germline V gene sequence: CDR1 MNHEY, CDR2 SVGAGI. The CDR3 covers 15 residues. The CDR3 DNA reads as TGTGCCAGCAGTACTAGACAGGGCAAAAACACTGAAGCTTTCTTT. Encoded protein: CASSTRQGKNTEAFF.

The rearrangement links TRBV28 to TRBJ1-3; D unresolved. Germline V gene data show CDR1 as MDHEN and CDR2 as SYDVKM. V lost 6 bases to trimming and J lost 3 bases, with 12 bases between them. The CDR3 spans 14 residues. CDR3 DNA: TGTGCCAGCAGCCGGCGGTTTTATGGAAACACCATATATTTT. Encoded protein: CASSRRFYGNTIYF.

This sequence joins TRBV4-3 and TRBJ2-7; D unclear. CDR1 is LGHNA and CDR2 is YSLEER in the germline V gene. Between the trimmed V and J ends, which lost 0 bases and 2 bases, there was a span of 11 bases. The CDR3 totals 15 residues. CDR3 region: CASSQDPQYPYEQYF. CDR3 bases: TGCGCCAGCAGCCAAGATCCACAGTACCCCTACGAGCAGTACTTC.

J is TRBJ2-1 and V is TRBV7-8; possibly TRBD1 for D (6 bases). The CDR3 contains 13 residues. Germline V lookup: CDR1 SGHVS, CDR2 FQNEAQ. Trimming stripped 1 base from V and 13 bases from J, with 14 bases between. CDR3 region: CASSLEQDSSQFF. The CDR3 bases are TGTGCCAGCAGCTTAGAACAGGACAGTTCCCAGTTCTTC.

The J gene is TRBJ2-3, the V gene TRBV6-4; D possibly corresponds to TRBD2 (6 bases). The V and J ends lost 3 bases and 1 base respectively, with 17 bases between them. The CDR3 has 17 amino acids. CDR1 is MRHNA, CDR2 SNTAGT, per germline. The CDR3 spells CASSEGGLSDRTDTQYF. CDR3 coding DNA: TGTGCCAGCAGTGAGGGGGGACTCTCCGATCGCACAGATACGCAGTATTTT.

V gene TRBV19 combines with J gene TRBJ2-3; unclear D gene. Per germline, CDR1 LNHDA and CDR2 SQIVND (reference sequence). The CDR3 sequence is 13 residues long. Trimming took off 1 base at V and 4 bases at J, with 6 bases between the two ends. DNA for the CDR3: TGTGCCAGTAGTATAGGGAGCGCAGATACGCAGTATTTT. Translating gives CASSIGSADTQYF.

This chain connects TRBV7-8 to TRBJ1-3; no definite D call. The V gene lost 3 bases and the J gene lost 8 bases, with 14 bases spanning the gap. The CDR3 runs 14 residues. Germline lookup yields CDR1 SGHVS and CDR2 FQNEAQ. Here the CDR3 reads CASSFAGNAHTIYF. CDR3 nucleotides: TGTGCCAGCAGCTTTGCGGGAAACGCACACACCATATATTTT.

The V gene is TRBV13, the J gene TRBJ2-7; tentatively, D is TRBD2 (5 bases). Deletions cut 2 bases from V and 2 bases from J, with 7 bases between. Germline V gives CDR1 PRHDT, CDR2 FYEKMQ (reference sequence). There are 13 residues in the CDR3. The CDR3 loop reads CASSLLGAYEQYF. The DNA for the CDR3 is TGTGCCAGCAGCTTACTCGGGGCCTACGAGCAGTACTTC.

The chain carries TRBV12-5 and TRBJ2-1; 7 bases line up with TRBD2. This CDR3 region has 18 residues. V lost 2 bases, J lost 5 bases, and 15 bases stayed unmatched. Germline CDR1 LGHNT, CDR2 FRNRAP. In DNA form, the CDR3 reads TGTGCTAGTGGTTTGTCCCGTGGGGGGAGGGCCTTCCACAATGAGCAGTTCTTC. This codes for CASGLSRGGRAFHNEQFF.

The chain uses TRBV7-2 and TRBJ2-2; 9 nucleotides match TRBD1. This CDR3 spans 16 amino acids. Germline V gene sequence: CDR1 SGHTA, CDR2 FQGNSA. V trimming: 5 bases; J trimming: 4 bases; junction bases outside the gene matches: 8. CDR3 nucleotides: TGTGCCAGCAGCCCCGTCCGGGACAGGGCCACCGGGGAGCTGTTTTTT. Protein product: CASSPVRDRATGELFF. The full variable domain, completed using reference TRBV7-2 and TRBJ2-2, is GAGVSQSPSNKVTEKGKDVELRCDPISGHTALYWYRQSLGQGLEFLIYFQGNSAPDKSGLPSDRFSAERTGGSVSTLTIQRTQQEDSAVYLCASSPVRDRATGELFFGEGSRLTVL.

The V and J genes are TRBV6-5 and TRBJ2-3; TRBD2 matches at 7 bases. CDR1 is MNHEY, CDR2 SVGAGI, per germline. This CDR3 contains 15 residues. The V segment lost 2 bases and the J segment 5 bases; nucleotides outside the gene matches: 7. CDR3 residues: CASSYRAGVLDTQYF. DNA of the CDR3: TGTGCCAGCAGTTACCGGGCGGGGGTCCTAGATACGCAGTATTTT.

This clone showed up just a few times. The junction shows a germline mismatch at one end, possibly a read error. The rearrangement links TRBV7-9 to TRBJ2-7, with 9 bases matching TRBD1. The CDR3 has 15 amino acids. Germline V lookup: CDR1 SEHNR, CDR2 FQNEAQ (reference sequence). The CDR3 sequence: CSSSFRTGAYSEQYF. CDR3 bases: TGTTCCAGCAGCTTCAGGACAGGGGCGTATAGTGAGCAGTACTTC.

The chain joins TRBV6-1 to TRBJ2-7; weak D call: TRBD1 (5 bases). Trimming removed 4 bases from V and 6 bases from J, with 16 bases in between. In germline, CDR1 is MNHNS, CDR2 SASEGT. The CDR3 contains 14 residues. Written as DNA, the CDR3 is TGTGCCAGCAGTGGGCACAGGTGGCTGGGCGAGCAGTACTTC. It codes for CASSGHRWLGEQYF.

This clone was recorded a few times. This chain links TRBV7-8 with TRBJ2-7; 13 bases match TRBD2. Trimming took 1 base from V and 3 from J; bases not matched to a gene: 9. Germline lookup yields CDR1 SGHVS and CDR2 FQNEAQ. CDR3 size: 18 residues. This CDR3 reads CASSLGPLTSGRGYEQYF. The DNA of the CDR3 is TGTGCCAGCAGCTTAGGCCCTCTCACTAGCGGGAGGGGCTACGAGCAGTACTTC.

The rearrangement links TRBV4-1 to TRBJ2-7; 7 nucleotides align to TRBD1. CDR1 is MGHRA, CDR2 YSYEKL, per germline. The V gene end was trimmed by 4 bases and the J gene end by 3 bases; junction bases not matched to a gene: 6. This CDR3 has 14 amino acids. CDR3 amino acids: CASSLQGFDYEQYF. CDR3 coding DNA: TGCGCCAGCAGCCTACAGGGGTTCGACTACGAGCAGTACTTC.

This clone appeared a single time. The chain links TRBV28 to TRBJ2-5, with a weak D call TRBD1 (5 bases). Germline assignment: CDR1 MDHEN and CDR2 SYDVKM. CDR3 length equals 12 residues. Between the trimmed V and J ends, which lost 6 bases and 5 bases, there was a span of 10 bases. CDR3 sequence: CASRQGLETQYF. The CDR3 DNA follows: TGTGCCAGCAGGCAGGGTCTGGAGACCCAGTACTTC.

This clone appeared a few times. The CDR3 spells CASSRAQGQDRDEAFF. DNA of the CDR3: TGTGCCAGCTCACGGGCCCAGGGACAGGACCGGGATGAAGCTTTCTTT. The rearrangement joins TRBV18 to TRBJ1-1; 8 bases align to TRBD1. V lost 4 bases, J lost 7 bases, and 14 bases stayed unmatched. CDR1 is KGHSH and CDR2 is LQKENI in the germline V gene. The CDR3 is made up of 16 amino acids.

The CDR3 sequence: CASSQEATGGDETQYF. In DNA, the CDR3 is TGCGCCAGCAGCCAAGAAGCAACAGGGGGCGATGAGACCCAGTACTTC. The J gene is TRBJ2-5, the V gene TRBV4-1; 9 bases line up with TRBD1. This CDR3 contains 16 residues. Losses at the gene ends were 0 bases for V and 5 bases for J; bases not matched to a gene: 7. Germline CDR1 reads MGHRA; CDR2 reads YSYEKL.

The rearrangement joins TRBV7-2 to TRBJ2-5; 10 bases agree with TRBD1. With V trimmed by 5 bases and J by 4 bases, 7 bases remained unmatched. Germline CDR1 SGHTA, CDR2 FQGNSA. This CDR3 is 15 amino acids long. The CDR3 DNA sequence: TGTGCCAGCAGCCCAGACAGGGGGCGGGGAGAGACCCAGTACTTC. Translating gives CASSPDRGRGETQYF.

V gene TRBV7-2 combines with J gene TRBJ2-4; D gene ambiguous. V lost 5 bases and J lost 7, with 12 bases in between. Germline values: CDR1 SGHTA, CDR2 FQGNSA. CDR3 length equals 13 residues. The CDR3 here is CASSPAAVNIQYF. Here the CDR3 DNA reads TGTGCCAGCAGCCCAGCCGCGGTGAACATTCAGTACTTC.